This TCR beta chain was identified during a study of human T cells and chemical hapten exposure. Across the whole study: Affected patients, primarily female, had alopecia areata, totalis or universalis. Per-sample TCR yield variability stemmed mainly from small pooled library volume differences. Points from the study as a whole: Versus controls, expanded TCRs had significantly more large CDR3 similarity clusters.

Of note for this clonotype: The antigen is unknown.

The V end lost 10 bases, the J end lost 1 base, and 13 bases lay between the germline ends. Germline V CDR1 and CDR2: MDHEN, SYDVKM. The CDR3 runs 14 residues. Regarding time point: patch test 1, 2 weeks after DPC sensitization. As to treatment: therapeutic diphenylcyclopropenone sensitization with weekly scalp DPC. Original handling: A per-sample median of about 100,000 TCRs was observed, with counts ranging from about 20,000 to 750,000. TCRdb passed the RACE reads through MiXCR, listing each CDR3 protein once. These V and J calls originate from TCRdb's pipeline instead of the authors' own analysis. The table records roughly 120,000 distinct CDR3 sequences, 12% to 15% of them present only once.

The chain employs TRBV28 and TRBJ2-2; D is ambiguous. The material sequenced was whole blood, taken in connection with sensitization to the hapten diphenylcyclopropenone (DPC). The TCR originated in a man younger than 35 with alopecia areata. Some clones in this sample may be carry-over from other donors' samples. The CDR3 region is CATLDWGNTGELFF. The CDR3 nucleotides read TGTGCCACCCTGGATTGGGGGAACACCGGGGAGCTGTTTTTT.